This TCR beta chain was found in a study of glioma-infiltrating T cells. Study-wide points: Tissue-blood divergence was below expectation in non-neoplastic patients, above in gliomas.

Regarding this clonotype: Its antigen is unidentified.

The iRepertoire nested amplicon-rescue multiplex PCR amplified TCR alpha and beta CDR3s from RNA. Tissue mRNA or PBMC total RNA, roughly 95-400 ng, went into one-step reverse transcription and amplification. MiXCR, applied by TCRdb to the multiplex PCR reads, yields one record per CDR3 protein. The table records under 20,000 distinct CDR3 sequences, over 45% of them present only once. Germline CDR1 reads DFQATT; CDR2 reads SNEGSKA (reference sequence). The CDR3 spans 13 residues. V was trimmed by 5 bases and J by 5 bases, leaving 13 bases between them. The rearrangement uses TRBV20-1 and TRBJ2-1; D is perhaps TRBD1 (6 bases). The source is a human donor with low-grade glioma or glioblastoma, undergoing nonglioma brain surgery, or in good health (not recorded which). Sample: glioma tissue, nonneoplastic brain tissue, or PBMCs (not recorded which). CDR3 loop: CSARLDRDNEQFF. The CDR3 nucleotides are TGCAGTGCTCGTCTGGACAGAGACAATGAGCAGTTCTTC.